One sample yielded the 12 T cell receptor beta chains listed below, sequenced in a study of graft-versus-host responses after intestinal transplantation. The method was immunoSEQ multiplex PCR; TCRdb's version includes in-frame clones alone and lacks a portion of them. The data contain 40,000 or so clones, roughly 87% of them singletons. Specimen: PBMCs, collected about 1,000 days after transplant. The receptors were gathered from a human patient who received an intestinal transplant, so some T cells may come from the graft donor.

The rearrangement joins TRBV4-1 to TRBJ2-5; 8 positions match TRBD2. There are 16 residues in the CDR3. Germline V gives CDR1 MGHRA, CDR2 YSYEKL. Losses at the gene ends were 1 base for V and 5 bases for J; bases not matched to a gene: 9. The CDR3 nucleotides read TGCGCCAGCAGCCAAGCCCCAGCGGGGGTGGAGGAGACCCAGTACTTC. It yields the protein CASSQAPAGVEETQYF.

The J gene is TRBJ2-3, the V gene TRBV7-9; no reliable D call. The CDR3 runs to 14 residues. CDR1 SEHNR and CDR2 FQNEAQ come from the germline V gene (reference sequence). V was trimmed by 4 bases and J by 4 bases, leaving 12 bases between them. In DNA form, the CDR3 reads TGTGCCAGCAGCTACGAAAAATACCCAGATACGCAGTATTTT. This gives the protein CASSYEKYPDTQYF. The full variable domain, rest sourced from reference TRBV7-9 and TRBJ2-3, is DTGVSQNPRHKITKRGQNVTFRCDPISEHNRLYWYRQTLGQGPEFLTYFQNEAQLEKSRLLSDRFSAERPKGSFSTLEIQRTEQGDSAMYLCASSYEKYPDTQYFGPGTRLTVL.

The rearrangement joins TRBV29-1 to TRBJ2-5; 9 bases match TRBD1. V lost 6 bases, J lost 4 bases, and 3 bases stayed unmatched. Per germline, CDR1 SQVTM and CDR2 ANQGSEA. The CDR3 is 12 residues long. CDR3 protein: CSVWDRAETQYF. CDR3 DNA: TGCAGCGTGTGGGACAGGGCAGAGACCCAGTACTTC. Drawing the rest from reference TRBV29-1 and TRBJ2-5, the complete variable domain is SAVISQKPSRDICQRGTSLTIQCQVDSQVTMMFWYRQQPGQSLTLIATANQGSEATYESGFVIDKFPISRPNLTFSTLTVSNMSPEDSSIYLCSVWDRAETQYFGPGTRLLVL.

This chain joins TRBV9 and TRBJ2-5; D perhaps matches TRBD2 (5 bases). Trimming left V 4 bases short and J 2 bases short, with 15 bases between. Per germline, CDR1 SGDLS and CDR2 YYNGEE. This CDR3 is built from 15 residues. The CDR3 region has the DNA TGTGCCAGCAGCTCCACCAACACGGGGCAAGAGACCCAGTACTTC. Translation gives CASSSTNTGQETQYF.

The J gene is TRBJ1-2, the V gene TRBV6-5; tentative D call: TRBD1 (5 bases). The V gene's germline CDR1 is MNHEY and CDR2 SVGAGI. Trimming left V 6 bases short and J 4 bases short, with 15 bases between. This CDR3 has 14 residues. Here the CDR3 reads CASSRLSGVYGYTF. The CDR3 region has the DNA TGTGCCAGCAGCAGACTTTCGGGGGTCTATGGCTACACCTTC.

This clone was observed a handful of times. The chain has TRBV6-4 and TRBJ2-3, with 13 bases aligning to TRBD2. Germline V gene lookup returns CDR1 MRHNA and CDR2 SNTAGT. The CDR3 has 15 amino acids. With V trimmed by 0 bases and J by 6 bases, 0 bases remained unmatched. The CDR3 DNA reads as TGTGCCAGCAGTGACTCGACTAGCGGGGGGGATACGCAGTATTTT. The encoded protein is CASSDSTSGGDTQYF.

In its sample, this clone was seen once. The CDR3 nucleotides read TGTGCCTGGAGCAGACAGGGCGTGGGGACCCAGTACTTC. It encodes CAWSRQGVGTQYF. The rearrangement uses TRBV30 and TRBJ2-5; TRBD1 agrees at 7 bases. CDR3 length: 13 amino acids. V lost 3 bases and J lost 7; bases outside the gene matches: 8. CDR1 is GTSNPN and CDR2 is SVGIG in the germline V gene (reference sequence).

The chain has TRBV27 and TRBJ2-7; 9 bases map to TRBD1. The germline gives CDR1 MNHEY, CDR2 SMNVEV (reference sequence). The V segment lost 5 bases and the J segment 5 bases; nucleotides outside the gene matches: 10. The CDR3 extends over 15 amino acids. CDR3 sequence (DNA): TGTGCCAGCAGTACCCCCGGACAGGGGTTTAACGAGCAGTACTTC. It is translated as CASSTPGQGFNEQYF.

The chain combines TRBV15 with TRBJ1-2; D ambiguous. The CDR3 covers 14 residues. V was cut by 0 bases and J by 8 bases, with 13 bases left in between. CDR1 LNHNV and CDR2 YYDKDF come from the germline V gene (reference sequence). CDR3 region: CATSREAGSRGYTF. The CDR3 nucleotides read TGTGCCACCAGCAGAGAGGCAGGATCGAGGGGCTACACCTTC.

The rearrangement uses TRBV19 and TRBJ2-3; D gene ambiguous. This CDR3 is built from 14 residues. Germline V gene sequence: CDR1 LNHDA, CDR2 SQIVND (reference sequence). With 2 bases removed from V and 0 bases from J, the gap between germline ends came to 6 bases. CDR3 in amino acids: CASSITESTDTQYF. The CDR3 DNA sequence: TGTGCCAGTAGTATAACTGAGAGCACAGATACGCAGTATTTT.

The gene calls are TRBV15 and TRBJ2-7; unclear D gene. V shed 1 base and J shed 6 bases, with 22 bases lying between them. Germline V CDR1 and CDR2: LNHNV, YYDKDF (reference sequence). The CDR3 consists of 17 residues. CDR3 in DNA: TGTGCCACCAGCAGAGCTAGAAACGGTTGGGAATTTACCGAGCAGTACTTC. Protein sequence: CATSRARNGWEFTEQYF.

The rearrangement joins TRBV28 to TRBJ1-4; a weak D match, TRBD1 (5 bases). The V end lost 5 bases, the J end lost 1 base, and 20 bases lay between the germline ends. Looked up from germline, CDR1 is MDHEN and CDR2 is SYDVKM. The CDR3 has 18 residues. CDR3: CASSETTGFSGTNEKLFF. For the CDR3, the DNA is TGTGCCAGCAGTGAAACAACAGGTTTTTCCGGAACTAATGAAAAACTGTTTTTT.